The text below deals with one T cell receptor (beta chain). What it recognizes is unknown. Next came a second PCR, run for 7 to 11 cycles, which used a sample-barcoded 5' primer along with a J-beta primer mix. TCRdb recomputed calls from the 5' RACE reads with MiXCR, one row per CDR3 protein. Among some 710,000 distinct CDR3 sequences listed, about a fifth were seen once. This sample was included in a study of blood T cells in healthy people across ages. J gave up 5 bases and V 2 bases, and 5 bases lay outside the gene matches. The CDR3 consists of 15 residues. Germline V lookup: CDR1 MNHEY, CDR2 SVGAGI. Study-level findings and limits: Unsorted PBMC input precluded a conclusive naive versus antigen-experienced comparison.

The sequence was collected from a man aged 70 or older in good health. Sequencing was performed on blood. This chain uses TRBV6-5 with TRBJ1-4; 7 positions match TRBD1. For the CDR3, the DNA is TGTGCCAGCAGTTACGATGGGGACAGAAATGAAAAACTGTTTTTT. This sequence encodes CASSYDGDRNEKLFF.